This T cell receptor (beta chain) was profiled in a study of OX40 agonist ivuxolimab in advanced cancers. Study context: Treatment of patients was with ivuxolimab, an agonistic anti-OX40 (CD134) antibody. Three patients had partial responses: one hepatocellular carcinoma, two cutaneous melanoma. Study-wide results and limits: Both blood CD4+ and CD8+ T cells showed clonal growth by week 6 at 0.1 to 3.0 mg/kg. What antigens the expanded peripheral T cells recognized was never established.

Method: immunoSEQ multiplex PCR; TCRdb's copy keeps in-frame clones and lacks some. The data contain approximately 48,000 clones, roughly 80% of them singletons. CDR1 is SNHLY, CDR2 FYNNEI, per germline. This CDR3 has 14 residues. V lost 6 bases and J 0 bases, leaving 12 bases between the germline ends. As for this clone: Its antigen is undetermined.

Sequencing used CD4+ or CD8+ T cells sorted from blood, obtained in a trial of the OX40 agonist ivuxolimab. The clonotype comes from an adult with an advanced solid tumor such as melanoma, head and neck, liver or kidney cancer. This rearrangement joins TRBV2 to TRBJ2-7; possible D gene TRBD2, 6 bases. The CDR3 sequence: CASRRGFNSYEQYF. The CDR3 DNA is TGTGCCAGCAGGCGGGGTTTTAACTCCTACGAGCAGTACTTC.